Detailed here is one T cell receptor (beta chain). Produced via immunoSEQ multiplex PCR; TCRdb's table is partial and in-frame only. The profile shows some 69,000 clones, approximately 80% of them singletons. This entry comes from a study of blood T cell repertoires in COVID-19. Material for sequencing was peripheral blood. This clonotype was obtained from an older man with active or convalescent COVID-19.

The CDR3 here is CASSQSQQVNSPLHF. The CDR3, as DNA: TGCGCCAGCAGCCAATCTCAACAGGTTAATTCACCCCTCCACTTT. The gene calls are TRBV4-1 and TRBJ1-6, with D tentatively TRBD1 (5 bases). This CDR3 spans 15 amino acids. Trimming stripped 2 bases from V and 6 bases from J, with 11 bases between. CDR1 and CDR2 (germline): MGHRA, YSYEKL.